Described below is a single T cell receptor (beta chain) sequence and its context. Its specificity is unknown. Using immunoSEQ multiplex PCR, the repertoire was profiled, and TCRdb retains in-frame clones only, with some absent. There are roughly 150,000 clones in the sample; approximately 93% occur only once, and 0.6% to 0.8% lies in the top ten. The donors were part of the roughly 130-subject validation cohort, which stood apart from the roughly 700-subject first cohort. This sample is part of a study of cytomegalovirus exposure and HLA in healthy donors. Study-level points and caveats: There were a few CMV-associated chains whose specificity for CMV antigens was confirmed in vitro.

This receptor was obtained from a man between 18 and 35 years old in good health and CMV-seronegative. Sequenced material: PBMCs.

The CDR3 is CASSESQGNEQFF. The CDR3 coding sequence is TGCGCCAGCAGTGAGTCCCAGGGGAATGAGCAGTTCTTC. The chain combines TRBV10-2 with TRBJ2-1; D is possibly TRBD1 (6 bases). Trimming cost V 0 bases and J 7 bases, with 7 bases left between them. This CDR3 is built from 13 residues. The V gene's germline CDR1 is WSHSY and CDR2 SAAADI.